The present T cell receptor beta chain was sequenced within a study of CD8 T cells in Susac syndrome. cDNA came from roughly 0.47 to 1 ug RNA primed by random hexamers. TCRdb independently ran MiXCR on the immunoSEQ multiplex PCR reads; one entry per CDR3 protein. The repertoire holds 130,000 to 150,000 distinct CDR3 sequences, approximately 93% seen once, with around 0.29% in the top ten. The V gene end was trimmed by 3 bases and the J gene end by 5 bases; junction bases not matched to a gene: 4. Germline lookup yields CDR1 LNHDA and CDR2 SQIVND (reference sequence). The CDR3 sequence is 15 residues long.

The V gene is TRBV19, the J gene TRBJ2-3; 11 bases match TRBD2. Sequencing was performed on CD8+ T cells from PBMCs. This clonotype originated in a human donor in good health. The CDR3 sequence: CASSIGTSGIDTQYF. As DNA, the CDR3 is TGTGCCAGTAGTATCGGGACTAGCGGCATAGATACGCAGTATTTT. Filled out from reference TRBV19 and TRBJ2-3, the complete variable domain reads DGGITQSPKYLFRKEGQNVTLSCEQNLNHDAMYWYRQDPGQGLRLIYYSQIVNDFQKGDIAEGYSVSREKKESFPLTVTSAQKNPTAFYLCASSIGTSGIDTQYFGPGTRLTVL.